This T cell receptor beta chain was captured by sequencing in a study of neurological immune-mediated disorders. Germline values: CDR1 KGHSH, CDR2 LQKENI. V shed 2 bases and J 7 bases; nucleotides not matched to a gene: 9. This CDR3 is built from 16 residues. TCRdb independently ran MiXCR on the 5' RACE reads; one entry per CDR3 protein. The sample comprises tens of thousands of distinct CDR3 sequences, about an eighth of which are singletons, and less than 2% rests with the top ten. The source material was PBMCs. V usage is TRBV18 and J usage is TRBJ2-1, with TRBD1 identical over 9 bases. This TCR was sampled from a man aged 55 to 69 in good health. As DNA, the CDR3 is TGTGCCAGCTCACCAGCGGGACAGGGTGCGAGGAATGAGCAGTTCTTC. Translating it yields CASSPAGQGARNEQFF.